Listed below are T cell receptor beta chains from one sample, sequenced in a study of esophageal squamous cell carcinoma under preoperative chemotherapy. Each CDR3 protein is one row after TCRdb ran MiXCR on the PCR reads. Counted here are about 9,600 distinct CDR3 sequences, approximately 49% occurring once; the ten biggest clones make up approximately 14%. Sample acquisition took place from a patient given preoperative chemotherapy. The receptors here all came from a human donor with esophageal squamous cell carcinoma. The donor label of this sample is uncertain. Both conserved end residues are part of each CDR3. The order of the fields is CDR3 protein, CDR3 DNA, D gene, clone size, V gene, J gene. D genes are given only for firm matches. Clone sizes are given selectively: once, few, many, or a class where the clone is expanded.

CDR3: CAGMGAKDTQYF; DNA: TGTGCGGGCATGGGGGCCAAAGATACGCAGTATTTC; D: -; size: -; V: TRBV10-3; J: TRBJ2-3
CDR3: CASSQVDLISYNEQFF; DNA: TGCGCCAGCAGCCAAGTTGATCTAATCTCCTACAATGAGCAGTTCTTC; D: -; size: many; V: TRBV4-1; J: TRBJ2-1
CDR3: CASSEGRTDTQYF; DNA: TGCGCCAGCAGTGAGGGCAGGACAGATACGCAGTATTTT; D: -; size: -; V: TRBV10-1; J: TRBJ2-3
CDR3: CASSSSAGVGRELFF; DNA: TGTGCCAGCAGTTCCTCCGCCGGAGTCGGCCGGGAGCTGTTTTTT; D: -; size: medium-sized; V: TRBV27; J: TRBJ2-2
CDR3: CASSLNAAGGYNEQFF; DNA: TGTGCCAGCAGCTTAAATGCGGCAGGGGGCTACAATGAGCAGTTCTTC; D: TRBD1; size: once; V: TRBV7-2; J: TRBJ2-1
CDR3: CGSWRLGAKNTQYF; DNA: TGCGGCAGCTGGAGACTGGGAGCCAAAAACACGCAGTATTTC; D: -; size: -; V: TRBV6-8; J: TRBJ2-3
CDR3: CASSVGERWAKDTQYF; DNA: TGTGCCAGCAGTGTTGGGGAGCGGTGGGCCAAAGATACGCAGTATTTC; D: -; size: -; V: TRBV6-1; J: TRBJ2-4
CDR3: CASSLRPRRGGGEKTETQFF; DNA: TGTGCCAGCAGTTTACGCCCTCGCAGGGGAGGAGGGGAGAAAACAGAGACCCAGTTCTTC; D: -; size: many; V: TRBV27; J: TRBJ2-1
CDR3: CASSGATGPGAKDTQYF; DNA: TGTGCCAGCAGTGGAGCTACGGGGCCTGGAGCCAAAGACACGCAGTACTTC; D: -; size: -; V: TRBV6-1; J: TRBJ2-4
CDR3: CARSSGTENEQYF; DNA: TGTGCCAGAAGTTCCGGGACGGAGAATGAGCAGTATTTT; D: -; size: -; V: TRBV6-5; J: TRBJ2-3
CDR3: CASMGGDLFSYEQFF; DNA: TGTGCCAGCATGGGGGGGGACCTTTTCTCCTACGAGCAGTTCTTC; D: TRBD2; size: many; V: TRBV6-1; J: TRBJ2-1
CDR3: CASSLAGGSYEQYF; DNA: TGTGCCAGCAGCTTAGCCGGCGGGAGCTACGAGCAGTACTTC; D: TRBD2; size: -; V: TRBV7-2; J: TRBJ2-7
CDR3: CASSEGVWGQYF; DNA: TGTGCCAGCAGTGAAGGAGTATGGGGCCAGTACTTC; D: -; size: many; V: TRBV6-1; J: TRBJ2-5
CDR3: CASSESQTTDTQYF; DNA: TGTGCCAGCAGTGAATCACAGACTACAGATACGCAGTATTTT; D: -; size: -; V: TRBV6-1; J: TRBJ2-3
CDR3: CASSLLWGQETQYF; DNA: TGTGCCAGCAGCTTACTATGGGGTCAAGAGACCCAGTACTTC; D: -; size: medium-sized; V: TRBV7-2; J: TRBJ2-5
CDR3: CASSEQGGGEQFF; DNA: TGTGCCAGCAGTGAACAGGGGGGGGGTGAGCAGTTCTTC; D: -; size: many; V: TRBV6-1; J: TRBJ2-1
CDR3: CASSVASGSYEQYF; DNA: TGTGCCAGCAGCGTCGCGAGCGGGAGCTATGAGCAGTACTTC; D: TRBD2; size: -; V: TRBV12-3/TRBV12-4; J: TRBJ2-5
CDR3: CASRAEGTGAQYF; DNA: TGTGCCAGCAGGGCTGAGGGTACCGGTGCGCAGTATTTT; D: -; size: -; V: TRBV6-1; J: TRBJ2-3
CDR3: CASSQDPQVMTEAFF; DNA: TGCGCCAGCAGCCAAGATCCCCAGGTTATGACTGAAGCTTTCTTT; D: -; size: -; V: TRBV4-1; J: TRBJ1-1
CDR3: CASSPEGAGYTF; DNA: TGTGCCAGCAGTCCGGAGGGGGCTGGCTACACCTTC; D: TRBD1; size: -; V: TRBV14; J: TRBJ1-2
CDR3: CASSEAQGWEDADTQYF; DNA: TGTGCCAGCAGTGAGGCCCAGGGGTGGGAGGACGCAGATACGCAGTATTTT; D: -; size: -; V: TRBV6-1; J: TRBJ2-3
CDR3: CASSLTGLAGVSNEQFF; DNA: TGTGCCAGCAGCCTAACGGGACTAGCGGGAGTGAGCAATGAGCAGTTCTTC; D: TRBD2; size: -; V: TRBV7-2; J: TRBJ2-1
CDR3: CASSGGLAGESEDTQYF; DNA: TGTGCCAGCAGCGGCGGACTAGCGGGAGAATCCGAAGATACGCAGTATTTT; D: TRBD2; size: medium-sized; V: TRBV12-3/TRBV12-4; J: TRBJ2-3
CDR3: CASSYSTGGAGEVGELFF; DNA: TGTGCCAGCAGTTACTCGACAGGGGGAGCGGGAGAGGTCGGGGAGCTGTTTTTT; D: -; size: many; V: TRBV6-5; J: TRBJ2-2
CDR3: CASSFGGTRYGYTF; DNA: TGTGCCAGCAGTTTTGGCGGGACAAGATATGGCTACACCTTC; D: -; size: once; V: TRBV27; J: TRBJ1-2
CDR3: CASRRTGGRGTDTQYF; DNA: TGTGCCAGCAGGCGGACAGGGGGCCGTGGCACAGATACGCAGTACTTC; D: TRBD1; size: -; V: TRBV6-1; J: TRBJ2-7
CDR3: CASSMFLAGGASYEQYF; DNA: TGTGCCAGTAGCATGTTTCTCGCTGGGGGAGCCTCCTACGAGCAGTACTTC; D: -; size: many; V: TRBV19; J: TRBJ2-7
CDR3: CASGPDRGADTQYF; DNA: TGTGCCAGTGGCCCCGACAGGGGTGCAGATACGCAGTATTTT; D: TRBD1; size: -; V: TRBV6-1; J: TRBJ2-3
CDR3: CASRDSGRALNEQFF; DNA: TGTGCCAGCAGAGATAGCGGGAGGGCCCTCAATGAGCAGTTCTTC; D: TRBD2; size: -; V: TRBV11-3; J: TRBJ2-1
CDR3: CASGDFPNTGELFF; DNA: TGCGCCAGCGGCGACTTCCCGAACACCGGGGAGCTGTTTTTT; D: -; size: -; V: TRBV5-1; J: TRBJ2-2
CDR3: CASSGEGRDREFSGELFF; DNA: TGTGCCAGCAGTGGCGAGGGTAGGGACAGGGAGTTCTCCGGGGAGCTGTTTTTT; D: TRBD1; size: -; V: TRBV6-1; J: TRBJ2-2
CDR3: CASSSPWGRSQETQYF; DNA: TGTGCCAGCAGCTCCCCTTGGGGGCGGAGCCAAGAGACCCAGTACTTC; D: -; size: many; V: TRBV7-8; J: TRBJ2-5
CDR3: CASSSLQGVPGLSAKNMQYF; DNA: TGTGCCAGCAGTTCCCTCCAGGGCGTGCCGGGTTTATCAGCCAAAAACATGCAGTATTTT; D: -; size: -; V: TRBV6-5; J: TRBJ2-3
CDR3: CASSGSDGETQYF; DNA: TGTGCCAGCAGCGGGAGTGACGGAGAGACCCAGTACTTC; D: -; size: -; V: TRBV7-6; J: TRBJ2-5
CDR3: CASSLMGGTKETQFF; DNA: TGTGCCAGCAGCTTAATGGGGGGGACCAAAGAGACCCAGTTCTTC; D: TRBD2; size: -; V: TRBV7-3; J: TRBJ2-1
CDR3: CATLAGENNEQFF; DNA: TGTGCCACCCTAGCGGGAGAGAATAATGAGCAGTTCTTC; D: TRBD2; size: -; V: TRBV10-3; J: TRBJ2-1
CDR3: CASSYVGENIQYF; DNA: TGTGCCAGCAGTTACGTGGGGGAAAACATTCAGTACTTC; D: -; size: many; V: TRBV6-5; J: TRBJ2-4
CDR3: CASSPQGGSMNTEAFF; DNA: TGCGCCAGCAGCCCCCAGGGGGGGTCGATGAACACTGAAGCTTTCTTT; D: TRBD1; size: -; V: TRBV4-1; J: TRBJ1-1
CDR3: CASKRGVCNTNTQYF; DNA: TGTGCCAGCAAACGGGGGGTGTGCAACACAAATACGCAGTATTTC; D: TRBD2; size: -; V: TRBV6-1; J: TRBJ2-3
CDR3: CASRAWEALSTDTQYF; DNA: TGTGCCAGCAGGGCATGGGAGGCTCTGAGCACAGATACGCAGTATTTT; D: -; size: -; V: TRBV6-1; J: TRBJ2-3
CDR3: CASSPAVSTGALYF; DNA: TGTGCCAGCAGTCCTGCTGTGAGCACAGGGGCGCTGTATTTT; D: TRBD1; size: -; V: TRBV6-1; J: TRBJ2-3
CDR3: CASRPQGILAKNIQYF; DNA: TGTGCCAGCAGGCCCCAGGGCATACTAGCCAAAAACATTCAGTACTTC; D: -; size: few; V: TRBV27; J: TRBJ2-4
CDR3: CASSLADPTSGRSF; DNA: TGTGCCAGCAGCTTAGCGGACCCGACTAGCGGCCGGTCCTTC; D: TRBD2; size: -; V: TRBV7-2; J: TRBJ2-4